The 23 T cell receptor beta chains listed next were all sequenced from one sample in a study of cytomegalovirus exposure and HLA in healthy donors. Primers included in the PCR were 60 Vbeta and 13 Jbeta primers. Profiled with immunoSEQ multiplex PCR; TCRdb holds only in-frame clones, not every one. In the table there are 85,000 to 130,000 clones, more than 60% of which are singletons. The sample consisted of PBMCs. Receptor source: a woman aged 18-29 years in good health and CMV-seropositive.

The gene calls are TRBV28 and TRBJ1-1, with 7 bases aligning to TRBD1. Germline V gene data show CDR1 as MDHEN and CDR2 as SYDVKM. V lost 2 bases to trimming and J lost 11 bases; unmatched junction nucleotides: 8. The CDR3 has 13 residues. CDR3 amino acids: CASSLGGGFMAFF. In DNA form, the CDR3 reads TGTGCCAGCAGTTTAGGAGGGGGCTTTATGGCTTTCTTT.

The chain links TRBV4-2 to TRBJ2-5; 9 positions match TRBD2. J was trimmed by 5 bases and V by 0 bases; bases with no gene match: 7. CDR1 and CDR2 (germline): LGHNA, YNFKEQ. This CDR3 region has 16 residues. The CDR3 DNA reads TGTGCCAGCAGCCAAGATCTTACTAGCGGGTTGGAGACCCAGTACTTC. Its protein is CASSQDLTSGLETQYF.

The rearrangement links TRBV4-3 to TRBJ2-1; TRBD2 aligns across 7 bases. With V trimmed by 0 bases and J by 8 bases, 10 bases remained unmatched. In germline, CDR1 is LGHNA, CDR2 YSLEER. This CDR3 has 16 residues. CDR3 DNA sequence: TGCGCCAGCAGCCAAGATCGTCCTGGACTAGAGGATGAGCAGTTCTTC. Encoded protein: CASSQDRPGLEDEQFF.

The DNA of the CDR3 is TGTGCCAGCAGTGAAACGGGACTAGCGGGATCTGAGACCCAGTACTTC. Its translation is CASSETGLAGSETQYF. This chain connects TRBV6-1 to TRBJ2-5, with 13 bases lining up with TRBD2. Germline V CDR1 and CDR2: MNHNS, SASEGT. There are 16 residues in the CDR3. V shed 2 bases, J shed 5 bases, and the junction held 5 bases outside the gene matches.

The chain combines TRBV29-1 with TRBJ2-7; no clear D gene. This CDR3 comprises 13 residues. V shed 7 bases and J shed 0 bases, with 13 bases lying between them. CDR1 and CDR2 (germline): SQVTM, ANQGSEA. The CDR3 coding sequence is TGCAGCGCGTCCCTATCGCGCTCCTACGAGCAGTACTTC. Its protein is CSASLSRSYEQYF.

This clone was picked up a small number of times. The chain couples TRBV27 to TRBJ2-5; a possible D gene is TRBD2 (6 bases). This CDR3 is 14 amino acids long. Germline V gives CDR1 MNHEY, CDR2 SMNVEV (reference sequence). Deletions cut 4 bases from V and 7 bases from J, with 16 bases between. CDR3 in amino acids: CASSSGTAEGTQYF. CDR3 DNA: TGTGCCAGCAGTTCCGGGACCGCGGAGGGGACCCAGTACTTC.

V is TRBV18 and J is TRBJ1-1; D is ambiguous. The germline CDR1 and CDR2 sequences are KGHSH and LQKENI. This CDR3 is 13 amino acids long. With 2 bases removed from V and 2 bases from J, the gap between germline ends came to 6 bases. In nucleotides, the CDR3 is TGTGCCAGCTCACCAGAGGGTAACACTGAAGCTTTCTTT. Translating gives CASSPEGNTEAFF.

On this clone itself: The same CDR3 arises from other DNA sequences in this sample as well. This chain uses TRBV27 with TRBJ1-1; D remains unclear. This CDR3 has 15 residues. Germline CDR1 reads MNHEY; CDR2 reads SMNVEV (reference sequence). V lost 0 bases, J lost 5 bases, and 13 bases lay in between. The CDR3 is CASSLSPTGTTEAFF. CDR3 DNA sequence: TGTGCCAGCAGTTTATCGCCAACGGGAACAACTGAAGCTTTCTTT.

This chain links TRBV27 with TRBJ2-6; 11 bases line up with TRBD1. The CDR3 spans 16 residues. Trimming removed 5 bases from V and 4 bases from J; junction bases left unmatched: 4. Germline V gene lookup returns CDR1 MNHEY and CDR2 SMNVEV (reference sequence). In DNA, the CDR3 is TGTGCCAGCAGTCCGGGGACAGGGGGAGGGGCCAACGTCCTGACTTTC. Translated: CASSPGTGGGANVLTF.

The chain recombines TRBV11-2 with TRBJ1-1; 11 bases are shared with TRBD1. CDR1 and CDR2 from the germline V gene are SGHAT and FQNNGV. The V and J ends lost 3 bases and 11 bases, in that order; junction bases with no gene match: 5. This CDR3 spans 13 amino acids. DNA for the CDR3: TGTGCCAGCAGCTTTGGGACAGGGGGATACGCTTTCTTT. Its protein product is CASSFGTGGYAFF.

This clone was seen a few times. The chain links TRBV6-1 to TRBJ2-5; tentative D call: TRBD2 (6 bases). The J call may be in error: the DNA end matches TRBJ2-7 better. Germline loops: CDR1 MNHNS, CDR2 SASEGT. CDR3 length: 14 amino acids. The CDR3: CASRIGGSSYEQYF. DNA for the CDR3: TGTGCCAGCAGAATAGGAGGGAGCTCCTACGAGCAGTACTTC.

The genes are TRBV30 and TRBJ1-3; the D is unclear. V shed 0 bases and J shed 0 bases, with 9 bases lying between them. Germline CDR1 GTSNPN, CDR2 SVGIG (reference sequence). The CDR3 is made up of 15 amino acids. In nucleotides, the CDR3 is TGTGCCTGGAGTGTACCGGGTCCCTCTGGAAACACCATATATTTT. This encodes CAWSVPGPSGNTIYF.

The rearrangement links TRBV18 to TRBJ2-2, with TRBD2 as a possible D gene (5 bases). CDR1 KGHSH and CDR2 LQKENI come from the germline V gene. The CDR3 runs 13 residues. V lost 4 bases to trimming and J lost 7 bases, with 10 bases between them. The CDR3 is CASSQRGVGELFF. In DNA form, the CDR3 reads TGTGCCAGCTCACAACGGGGTGTCGGGGAGCTGTTTTTT.

This clone was seen once. The chain combines TRBV7-2 with TRBJ1-1; D remains unclear. CDR3 length: 15 amino acids. Germline V gene data show CDR1 as SGHTA and CDR2 as FQGNSA. V lost 5 bases to trimming and J lost 2 bases, with 15 bases between them. CDR3 protein: CASSDNGLRNTEAFF. The DNA of the CDR3 is TGTGCCAGCAGCGACAATGGACTAAGAAACACTGAAGCTTTCTTT.

CDR3 in amino acids: CASSRGGDSNQPQHF. Written as DNA, the CDR3 is TGTGCCAGCAGTCGTGGAGGGGATAGCAATCAGCCCCAGCATTTT. The chain recombines TRBV27 with TRBJ1-5, with a possible D match to TRBD1 (5 bases). The length of the CDR3 is 15 residues. Germline values: CDR1 MNHEY, CDR2 SMNVEV (reference sequence). Trimming shortened V by 5 bases and J by 0 bases, and 11 bases separated the two germline ends.

The J gene is TRBJ1-1, the V gene TRBV7-6; 7 positions match TRBD1. CDR3 length: 13 amino acids. V gave up 6 bases and J gave up 6 bases; unmatched junction bases: 7. Germline V lookup: CDR1 SGHVS, CDR2 FNYEAQ. The CDR3 DNA sequence: TGTGCCAGCAGTCCCGACAGGGTGGCTGAAGCTTTCTTT. As protein: CASSPDRVAEAFF.

V gene TRBV9 combines with J gene TRBJ2-5; 8 nucleotides agree with TRBD1. Germline values: CDR1 SGDLS, CDR2 YYNGEE. The CDR3 covers 17 residues. The trim removed 3 bases at V and 2 bases at J, leaving 12 bases unmatched. Here the CDR3 reads CASSAELRDRSQETQYF. CDR3 nucleotide sequence: TGTGCCAGCAGCGCGGAACTCCGGGACAGGAGTCAAGAGACCCAGTACTTC. The variable domain in full, completed from reference TRBV9 and TRBJ2-5, reads DSGVTQTPKHLITATGQRVTLRCSPRSGDLSVYWYQQSLDQGLQFLIQYYNGEERAKGNILERFSAQQFPDLHSELNLSSLELGDSALYFCASSAELRDRSQETQYFGPGTRLLVL.

The chain combines TRBV19 with TRBJ2-7; 8 bases line up with TRBD1. The CDR3 has 13 amino acids. With 7 bases clipped from V and 6 bases from J, the junction kept 8 bases outside the gene matches. Per germline, CDR1 LNHDA and CDR2 SQIVND (reference sequence). CDR3 loop: CASTGQGAGEQYF. DNA of the CDR3: TGTGCCAGTACCGGCCAGGGGGCGGGCGAGCAGTACTTC.

The table lists this clone with a count of one. The chain has TRBV4-2 and TRBJ2-2, with 12 bases lining up with TRBD2. The V gene end was trimmed by 0 bases and the J gene end by 5 bases; junction bases not matched to a gene: 4. The CDR3 sequence is 17 residues long. Per germline, CDR1 LGHNA and CDR2 YNFKEQ. The CDR3 DNA sequence: TGTGCCAGCAGCCAAGATGTCGGACTAGCGGGGACCGGGGAGCTGTTTTTT. Its translation: CASSQDVGLAGTGELFF.

As concerns this clone: This same CDR3 is encoded by further DNA sequences in the sample. This chain connects TRBV7-9 to TRBJ2-5; 13 nucleotides match TRBD2. Germline lookup yields CDR1 SEHNR and CDR2 FQNEAQ (reference sequence). V lost 5 bases and J lost 2; bases outside the gene matches: 2. CDR3 size: 15 residues. CDR3 in DNA: TGTGCCAGCAGCCGACTAGCGGGAGGACAAGAGACCCAGTACTTC. This encodes CASSRLAGGQETQYF. The entire variable domain, with the rest obtained from reference TRBV7-9 and TRBJ2-5, is as follows: DTGVSQNPRHKITKRGQNVTFRCDPISEHNRLYWYRQTLGQGPEFLTYFQNEAQLEKSRLLSDRFSAERPKGSFSTLEIQRTEQGDSAMYLCASSRLAGGQETQYFGPGTRLLVL.

The genes are TRBV6-5 and TRBJ2-5; D unclear. V was pared by 7 bases and J by 0 bases, with 9 bases between. The CDR3 covers 13 residues. CDR1 and CDR2 (germline): MNHEY, SVGAGI. CDR3 DNA: TGTGCCAGCACTAGAACCGACCAAGAGACCCAGTACTTC. It codes for CASTRTDQETQYF.

The chain is built from TRBV4-1 and TRBJ2-1, with D unclear. CDR1 is MGHRA, CDR2 YSYEKL, per germline. The V end was cut by 1 base, the J end by 3 bases, with 10 bases between. The CDR3 loop spans 15 amino acids. CDR3 protein: CASSQGRSYYNEQFF. CDR3 in DNA: TGCGCCAGCAGCCAAGGAAGGAGTTACTACAATGAGCAGTTCTTC.

The chain couples TRBV5-1 to TRBJ2-4; tentatively, D is TRBD2 (8 bases). The CDR3 totals 20 residues. V shed 3 bases and J shed 0 bases, with 25 bases lying between them. Looked up from germline, CDR1 is SGHRS and CDR2 is YFSETQ. CDR3 nucleotide sequence: TGCGCCAGCAGCTCTCCGACTAGCGTCCTTCCAGGGGGAGCCAAAAACATTCAGTACTTC. Its protein is CASSSPTSVLPGGAKNIQYF.